One and the same sample provided the 14 T cell receptor beta chains below, sequenced in a study of T cell repertoires in cytomegalovirus infection. Each CDR3 protein gets one entry after TCRdb re-called the reads with MiXCR. The sample has 170,000 or so distinct CDR3 sequences; about 18% are singletons. Sequencing was carried out using CD8+ T cells from PBMCs. The receptors stem from a human donor in good health (CMV status not recorded). Some clones in this sample may be carry-over from other donors' samples.

This clonotype was observed many times. The chain is built from TRBV7-2 and TRBJ2-5, with D perhaps TRBD1 (6 bases). The V and J ends lost 3 bases and 0 bases respectively, with 11 bases between them. The CDR3 loop spans 15 amino acids. Germline lookup yields CDR1 SGHTA and CDR2 FQGNSA. CDR3 region: CASSFRTEYQETQYF. CDR3 nucleotide sequence: TGTGCCAGCAGCTTCAGGACAGAGTACCAAGAGACCCAGTACTTC.

V is TRBV6-5 and J is TRBJ1-6, with D perhaps TRBD1 (6 bases). Germline assignment: CDR1 MNHEY and CDR2 SVGAGI. The CDR3 is 17 residues long. V lost 6 bases and J lost 7, with 22 bases in between. The CDR3 sequence is CASRQHSQGMGNSPLHF. CDR3 nucleotides: TGTGCCAGCAGACAACATAGCCAGGGGATGGGGAATTCACCCCTCCACTTT.

The chain employs TRBV5-6 and TRBJ2-7, with unresolved D. The CDR3 length is 12 residues. Trimming took off 5 bases at V and 4 bases at J, with 10 bases between the two ends. Germline loops: CDR1 SGHDT, CDR2 YYEEEE. This CDR3 is CASSTGFYEQYF. The CDR3 DNA reads as TGTGCCAGCAGTACTGGGTTTTACGAGCAGTACTTC.

The chain uses TRBV7-6 and TRBJ2-7, with 8 bases identical to TRBD1. This CDR3 spans 15 amino acids. The J segment lost 4 bases and the V segment lost 4 bases, leaving 9 bases of the junction unmatched. Per the germline V gene, CDR1 is SGHVS and CDR2 is FNYEAQ. This CDR3 is CASSSQGARLYEQYF. Here the CDR3 DNA reads TGTGCCAGCAGCTCCCAGGGGGCCAGGCTATACGAGCAGTACTTC.

In this sample, this clonotype is medium-sized. The V call is TRBV7-9, the J call TRBJ1-2, with 7 bases aligning to TRBD1. The germline CDR1 and CDR2 sequences are SEHNR and FQNEAQ (reference sequence). V lost 2 bases to trimming and J lost 0 bases; unmatched junction nucleotides: 6. The CDR3 length is 16 residues. This chain's CDR3 is CASSLSGQHANYGYTF. CDR3 in DNA: TGTGCCAGCAGCTTATCGGGACAGCATGCTAACTATGGCTACACCTTC.

This sequence joins TRBV12-3 or TRBV12-4 and TRBJ2-5, with TRBD1 identical over 8 bases. V shed 5 bases and J 4 bases; nucleotides not matched to a gene: 3. The CDR3 consists of 13 residues. The CDR3 DNA is TGTGCCAGCAGTGCGGGACAGGCAGAGACCCAGTACTTC. Translating gives CASSAGQAETQYF.

This clonotype was picked up a small number of times. One end of the junction varies from germline; a read error may be responsible. The gene calls are TRBV3-1 and TRBJ2-6; D uncertain. The CDR3 covers 17 residues. Germline CDR1 and CDR2: LGHDT and YNNKEL (reference sequence). Here the CDR3 DNA reads TGTGTCAGCAGCCCCCCCGGTTCCTACTCTGGGGCCAACGTCCTGACTTTC. This codes for CVSSPPGSYSGANVLTF.

The chain has TRBV29-1 and TRBJ2-3, with no clear D. Per germline, CDR1 SQVTM and CDR2 ANQGSEA. The V gene lost 3 bases and the J gene lost 4 bases, with 14 bases spanning the gap. The CDR3 loop spans 14 amino acids. Written as DNA, the CDR3 is TGCAGCGTTGATGCCGGGTCGGCATCAGATACGCAGTATTTT. Translated: CSVDAGSASDTQYF.

CDR3 loop: CASSYSWQVGETQYF. The CDR3 bases are TGTGCCAGCAGTTACTCGTGGCAGGTTGGAGAGACCCAGTACTTC. The rearrangement links TRBV6-2 or TRBV6-3 to TRBJ2-5; no clear D gene. The V gene's germline CDR1 is MNHEY and CDR2 SVGEGT. The CDR3 has 15 amino acids. V lost 0 bases and J 4 bases, leaving 12 bases between the germline ends.

The chain uses TRBV7-2 and TRBJ1-2; 11 bases match TRBD1. The V and J ends lost 5 bases and 5 bases, in that order; junction bases with no gene match: 13. Germline loops: CDR1 SGHTA, CDR2 FQGNSA. This CDR3 contains 17 residues. CDR3 coding DNA: TGTGCCAGCAGCCTATGGGACAGGGGGGCAGGGGGATATGGCTACACCTTC. Translation gives CASSLWDRGAGGYGYTF.

This chain joins TRBV6-5 and TRBJ2-1; 7 bases fit TRBD1. The length of the CDR3 is 18 residues. V dropped 0 bases and J dropped 8; count of bases not matched to a gene: 16. The germline gives CDR1 MNHEY, CDR2 SVGAGI. The CDR3 loop is CASSYSISDRRPADEQFF. For the CDR3, the DNA is TGTGCCAGCAGTTACTCGATATCGGACAGGAGACCGGCGGATGAGCAGTTCTTC.

This chain uses TRBV10-3 with TRBJ1-1; 9 bases line up with TRBD1. CDR3 length: 15 amino acids. Germline trimming cut 4 bases from V and 6 bases from J; bases unmatched to any gene: 9. Germline CDR1 reads ENHRY; CDR2 reads SYGVKD. The CDR3 nucleotides are TGTGCCATCAGTGCTGACGGACAGGGGATCGCTGAAGCTTTCTTT. Encoded protein: CAISADGQGIAEAFF.

This clonotype has more than one count but fewer than ten. At one boundary the junction diverges from the germline segment, which might be a read error. V usage is TRBV4-1 and J usage is TRBJ2-5; D is possibly TRBD1 or TRBD2 (6 bases each). This CDR3 region has 14 residues. From germline, CDR1 is MGHRA and CDR2 YSYEKL. CDR3: CASSPGGPQETQYF. CDR3 bases: TGTGCCAGCAGCCCCGGGGGCCCGCAAGAGACCCAGTACTTC.

This clonotype was observed at least ten times. The chain uses TRBV7-2 and TRBJ1-1; 7 nucleotides line up with TRBD1. In germline, CDR1 is SGHTA, CDR2 FQGNSA. This CDR3 has 17 residues. V was clipped by 8 bases and J by 2 bases; unmatched bases: 17. The DNA of the CDR3 is TGTGCCAGCCTCCTGACAGGGACCCGCCGGGGCAACACTGAAGCTTTCTTT. Protein sequence: CASLLTGTRRGNTEAFF.